This TCR beta chain appears in the sequencing data of a study of blood T cell repertoires in COVID-19. Whole-study context: Specimens from acute and convalescent COVID-19 originated in the United States, Italy and Spain. From T cells, B-cell-depleted T cells, or PBMCs came the material, which was cDNA or gDNA.

Authors' data handling: Reference gene primer amplification gave estimated nucleated cell counts. This table comes from immunoSEQ multiplex PCR, and its TCRdb copy is limited to in-frame clones, with some not included. The DNA was the basis for D and trimming; V, J and clone size are from that table. This sample has 400,000 to 450,000 clones, with approximately 90% found just once. The Seattle site enrolled patients during active infection and followed them longitudinally. The receptor was isolated from a woman aged 50 to 60 with COVID-19, enrolled during active disease. The sequencing sample was made of peripheral blood.

The CDR3 bases are TGTGCCAGCAGCCTAGCGTCTAGCGGGAATGAGCAGTTCTTC. Its protein product is CASSLASSGNEQFF. This chain joins TRBV3-1 (or the pseudogene TRBV3-2) and TRBJ2-1; 8 positions match TRBD2. Per germline, CDR1 LGHDT and CDR2 YNNKEL (reference sequence). The CDR3 is 14 amino acids. J was trimmed by 7 bases and V by 4 bases; bases with no gene match: 6.